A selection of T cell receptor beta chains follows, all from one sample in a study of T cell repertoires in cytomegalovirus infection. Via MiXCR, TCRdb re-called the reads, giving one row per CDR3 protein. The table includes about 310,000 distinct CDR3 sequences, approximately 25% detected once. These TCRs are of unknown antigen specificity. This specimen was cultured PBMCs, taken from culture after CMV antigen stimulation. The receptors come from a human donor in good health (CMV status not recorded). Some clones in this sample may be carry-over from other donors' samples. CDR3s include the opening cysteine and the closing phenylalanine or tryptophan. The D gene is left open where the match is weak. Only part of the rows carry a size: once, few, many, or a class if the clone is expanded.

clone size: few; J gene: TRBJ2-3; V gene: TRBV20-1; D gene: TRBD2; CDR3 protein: CSANSGTSGRALVTDTQYF; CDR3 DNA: TGCAGTGCAAACAGCGGGACTAGCGGGAGGGCCCTAGTCACAGATACGCAGTATTTT
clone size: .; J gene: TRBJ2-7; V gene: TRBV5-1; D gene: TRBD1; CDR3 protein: CASSLEGQSYEQYF; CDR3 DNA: TGCGCCAGCAGCTTGGAGGGACAGAGCTACGAGCAGTACTTC
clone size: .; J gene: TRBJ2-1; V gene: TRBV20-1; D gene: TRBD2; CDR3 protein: CSPVVSSGRAANEQFF; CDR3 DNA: TGCAGTCCCGTAGTGTCTAGCGGGAGGGCCGCCAATGAGCAGTTCTTC
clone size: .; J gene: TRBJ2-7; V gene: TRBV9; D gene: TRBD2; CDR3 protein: CASSGGPGLAGVIEQYF; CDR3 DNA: TGTGCCAGCAGCGGCGGCCCCGGACTAGCGGGAGTCATCGAGCAGTACTTC
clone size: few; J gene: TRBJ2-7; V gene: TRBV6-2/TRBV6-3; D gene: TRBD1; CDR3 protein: CASSYPLTGGSYEQYF; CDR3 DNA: TGTGCCAGCAGTTACCCCCTGACAGGGGGGTCCTACGAGCAGTACTTC
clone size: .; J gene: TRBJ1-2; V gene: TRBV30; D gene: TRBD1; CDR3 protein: CAWSVFGRGRVSYTF; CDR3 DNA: TGTGCCTGGAGTGTTTTCGGCAGGGGGAGAGTCAGCTACACCTTC
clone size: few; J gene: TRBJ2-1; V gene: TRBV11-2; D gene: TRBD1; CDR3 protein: CASSLEDRGHPIVYNEQFF; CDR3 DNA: TGTGCCAGCAGCTTAGAGGACAGGGGACATCCCATTGTGTACAATGAGCAGTTCTTC
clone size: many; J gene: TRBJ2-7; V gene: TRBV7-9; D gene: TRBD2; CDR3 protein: CASSLSLSGRAFHEQYF; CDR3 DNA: TGTGCCAGCAGCCTTTCCCTCAGCGGGAGGGCCTTCCATGAGCAGTACTTC
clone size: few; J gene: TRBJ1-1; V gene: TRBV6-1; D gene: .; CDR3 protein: CASSRDPSRNTEAFF; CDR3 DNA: TGTGCCAGCAGCCGGGACCCCTCAAGGAACACTGAAGCTTTCTTT
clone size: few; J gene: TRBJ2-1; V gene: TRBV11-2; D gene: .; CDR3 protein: CASSAPTEQFF; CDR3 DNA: TGTGCCAGCAGCGCCCCGACGGAGCAGTTCTTC
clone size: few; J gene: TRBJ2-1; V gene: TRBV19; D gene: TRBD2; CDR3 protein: CATRTSGLYNEQFF; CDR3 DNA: TGTGCCACCAGGACTAGCGGGCTATACAATGAGCAGTTCTTC
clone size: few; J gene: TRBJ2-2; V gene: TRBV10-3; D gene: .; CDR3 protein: CAIRARDTGELFF; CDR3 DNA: TGTGCAATCAGGGCTAGAGACACCGGGGAGCTGTTTTTT
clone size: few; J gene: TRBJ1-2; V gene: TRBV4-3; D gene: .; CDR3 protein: CASSQDRSGVSYGYTF; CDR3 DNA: TGCGCCAGCAGCCAAGATCGGTCAGGGGTTTCCTATGGCTACACCTTC
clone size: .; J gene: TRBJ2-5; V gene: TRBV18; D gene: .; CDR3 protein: CASSPMEVLGETQYF; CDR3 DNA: TGTGCCAGCTCACCAATGGAGGTACTCGGGGAGACCCAGTACTTC
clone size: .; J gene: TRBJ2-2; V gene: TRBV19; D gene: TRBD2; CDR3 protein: CAAGTSGFLTGELFF; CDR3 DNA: TGTGCCGCCGGGACTAGCGGCTTTCTAACCGGGGAGCTGTTTTTT
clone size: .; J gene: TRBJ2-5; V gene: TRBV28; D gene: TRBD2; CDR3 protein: CASSLSGLAGGPGKTQYF; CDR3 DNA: TGTGCCAGCAGTTTATCGGGACTAGCGGGAGGGCCTGGGAAGACCCAGTACTTC
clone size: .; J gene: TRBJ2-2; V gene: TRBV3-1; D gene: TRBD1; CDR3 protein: CASSRERGLSAGELFF; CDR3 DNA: TGTGCCAGCAGCCGCGAGAGGGGGCTATCCGCCGGGGAGCTGTTTTTT
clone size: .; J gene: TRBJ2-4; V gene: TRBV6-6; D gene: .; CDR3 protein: CASSYGGAQNIQYF; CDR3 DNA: TGTGCCAGCAGTTACGGGGGGGCACAAAACATTCAGTACTTC
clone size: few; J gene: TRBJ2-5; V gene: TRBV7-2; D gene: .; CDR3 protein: CASSLVGFQETQYF; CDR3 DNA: TGTGCCAGCAGCTTAGTCGGGTTCCAAGAGACCCAGTACTTC
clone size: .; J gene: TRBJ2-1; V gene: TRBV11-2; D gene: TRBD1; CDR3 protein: CASSLRQGSTYNEQFF; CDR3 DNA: TGTGCCAGCAGCCTCCGACAGGGGTCCACCTACAATGAGCAGTTCTTC
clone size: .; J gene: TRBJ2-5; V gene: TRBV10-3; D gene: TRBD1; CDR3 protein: CAISRTGAVQETQYF; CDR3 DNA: TGTGCCATCAGCCGGACAGGGGCCGTTCAAGAGACCCAGTACTTC
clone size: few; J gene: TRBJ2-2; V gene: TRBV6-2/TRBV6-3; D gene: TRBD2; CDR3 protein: CASSYSLAGHVGELFF; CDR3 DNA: TGTGCCAGCAGTTACAGCCTAGCGGGACATGTCGGGGAGCTGTTTTTT